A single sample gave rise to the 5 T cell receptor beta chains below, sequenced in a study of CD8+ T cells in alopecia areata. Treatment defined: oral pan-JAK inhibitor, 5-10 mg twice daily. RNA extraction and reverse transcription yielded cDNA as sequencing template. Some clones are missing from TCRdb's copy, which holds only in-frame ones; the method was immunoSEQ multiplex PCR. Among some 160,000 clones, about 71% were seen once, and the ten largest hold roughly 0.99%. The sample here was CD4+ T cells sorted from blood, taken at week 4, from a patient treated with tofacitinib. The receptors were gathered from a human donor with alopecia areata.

In DNA form, the CDR3 reads TGCGCCAGCAGTCTAACGGGGGTGGATTCACCCCTCCACTTT. Protein product: CASSLTGVDSPLHF. The chain has TRBV4-3 and TRBJ1-6; the D gene is possibly TRBD1 (5 bases). This CDR3 region has 14 residues. V lost 6 bases, J lost 8 bases, and 14 bases lay in between. Germline V gene lookup returns CDR1 LGHNA and CDR2 YSLEER.

The CDR3 coding sequence is TGTGCCAGCAGGATTTTCGGGATGGGAAACACCATATATTTT. Translated, it gives CASRIFGMGNTIYF. This sequence joins TRBV5-4 and TRBJ1-3; D gene ambiguous. V was pared by 5 bases and J by 4 bases, with 13 bases between. Germline V lookup: CDR1 SGHNT, CDR2 YYREEE (reference sequence). The CDR3 contains 14 residues.

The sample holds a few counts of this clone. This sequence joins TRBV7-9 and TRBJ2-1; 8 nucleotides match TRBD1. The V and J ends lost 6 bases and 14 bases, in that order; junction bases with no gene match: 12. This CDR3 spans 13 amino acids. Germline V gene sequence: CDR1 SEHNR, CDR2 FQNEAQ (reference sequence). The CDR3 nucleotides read TGTGCCAGCAGACAGACAGGGGTGGTAAAGGAGTTCTTC. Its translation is CASRQTGVVKEFF.

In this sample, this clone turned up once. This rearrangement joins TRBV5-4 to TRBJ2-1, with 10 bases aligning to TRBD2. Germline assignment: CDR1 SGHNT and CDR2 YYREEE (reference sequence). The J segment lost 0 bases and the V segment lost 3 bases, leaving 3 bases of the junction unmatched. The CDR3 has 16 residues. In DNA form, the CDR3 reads TGTGCCAGCAGCTCTGGACTAGCGGCCTCCTACAATGAGCAGTTCTTC. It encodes CASSSGLAASYNEQFF.

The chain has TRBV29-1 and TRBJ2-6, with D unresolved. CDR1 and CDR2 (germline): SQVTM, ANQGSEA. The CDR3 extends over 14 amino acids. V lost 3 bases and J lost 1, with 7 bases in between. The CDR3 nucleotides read TGCAGCGTTGACTTCGAGTCTGGGGCCAACGTCCTGACTTTC. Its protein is CSVDFESGANVLTF.